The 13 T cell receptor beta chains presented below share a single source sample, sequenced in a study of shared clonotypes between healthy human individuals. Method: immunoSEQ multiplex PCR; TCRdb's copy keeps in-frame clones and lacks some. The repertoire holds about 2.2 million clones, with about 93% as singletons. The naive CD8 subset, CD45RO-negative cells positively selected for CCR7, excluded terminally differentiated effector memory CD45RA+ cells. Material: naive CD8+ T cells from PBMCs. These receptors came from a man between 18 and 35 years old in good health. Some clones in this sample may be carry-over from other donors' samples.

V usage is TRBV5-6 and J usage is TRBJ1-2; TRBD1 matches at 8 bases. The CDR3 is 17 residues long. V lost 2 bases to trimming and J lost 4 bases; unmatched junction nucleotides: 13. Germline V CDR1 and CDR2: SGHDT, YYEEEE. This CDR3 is CASSFYYDRGRFYGYTF. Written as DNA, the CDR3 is TGTGCCAGCAGCTTCTATTATGACAGGGGACGTTTCTATGGCTACACCTTC.

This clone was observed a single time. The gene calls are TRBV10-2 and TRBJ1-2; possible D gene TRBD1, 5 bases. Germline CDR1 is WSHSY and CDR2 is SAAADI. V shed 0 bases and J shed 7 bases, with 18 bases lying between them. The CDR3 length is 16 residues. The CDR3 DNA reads TGCGCCAGCAGTGAGTCTCTTGGGGGAGGGATCATTGGCTACACCTTC. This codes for CASSESLGGGIIGYTF.

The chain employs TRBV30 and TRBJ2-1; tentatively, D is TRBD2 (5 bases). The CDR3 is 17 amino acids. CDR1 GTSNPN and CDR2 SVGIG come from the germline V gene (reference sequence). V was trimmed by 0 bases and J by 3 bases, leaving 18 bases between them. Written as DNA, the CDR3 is TGTGCCTGGAGTGTACTCCTCCTGGGAGAGAACTACAATGAGCAGTTCTTC. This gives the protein CAWSVLLLGENYNEQFF. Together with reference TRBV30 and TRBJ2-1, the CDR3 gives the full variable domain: SQTIHQWPATLVQPVGSPLSLECTVEGTSNPNLYWYRQAAGRGLQLLFYSVGIGQISSEVPQNLSASRPQDRQFILSSKKLLLSDSGFYLCAWSVLLLGENYNEQFFGPGTRLTVL.

CDR3 nucleotides: TGTGCCAGCAGTTTAAAAGTCAAACAAGAGACCCAGTACTTC. Translation: CASSLKVKQETQYF. This chain links TRBV28 with TRBJ2-5; D gene ambiguous. CDR1 and CDR2 from the germline V gene are MDHEN and SYDVKM. V was clipped by 2 bases and J by 2 bases, with 9 bases between them. This CDR3 has 14 amino acids.

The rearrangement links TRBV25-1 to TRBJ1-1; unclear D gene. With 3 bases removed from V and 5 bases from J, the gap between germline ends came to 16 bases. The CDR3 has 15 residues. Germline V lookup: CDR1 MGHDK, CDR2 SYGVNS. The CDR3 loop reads CASSDIGRGDTEAFF. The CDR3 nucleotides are TGTGCCAGCAGTGATATCGGGCGGGGAGATACTGAAGCTTTCTTT.

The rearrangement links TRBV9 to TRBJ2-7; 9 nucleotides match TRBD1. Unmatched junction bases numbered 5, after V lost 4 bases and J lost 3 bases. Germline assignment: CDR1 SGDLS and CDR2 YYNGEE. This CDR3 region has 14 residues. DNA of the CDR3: TGTGCCAGCAGCTCGGGACAGGGAGACTACGAGCAGTACTTC. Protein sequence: CASSSGQGDYEQYF. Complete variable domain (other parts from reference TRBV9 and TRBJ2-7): DSGVTQTPKHLITATGQRVTLRCSPRSGDLSVYWYQQSLDQGLQFLIQYYNGEERAKGNILERFSAQQFPDLHSELNLSSLELGDSALYFCASSSGQGDYEQYFGPGTRLTVT.

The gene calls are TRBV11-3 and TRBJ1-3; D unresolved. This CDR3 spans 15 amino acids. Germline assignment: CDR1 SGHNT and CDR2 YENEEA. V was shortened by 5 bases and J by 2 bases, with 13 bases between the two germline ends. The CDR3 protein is CASSTPHVTGNTIYF. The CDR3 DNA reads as TGTGCCAGCAGCACCCCTCACGTAACTGGAAACACCATATATTTT.

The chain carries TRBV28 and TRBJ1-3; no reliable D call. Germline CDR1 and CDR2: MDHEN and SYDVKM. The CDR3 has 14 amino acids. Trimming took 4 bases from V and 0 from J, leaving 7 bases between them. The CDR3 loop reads CASSSTYSGNTIYF. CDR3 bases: TGTGCCAGCAGTTCGACATACTCTGGAAACACCATATATTTT.

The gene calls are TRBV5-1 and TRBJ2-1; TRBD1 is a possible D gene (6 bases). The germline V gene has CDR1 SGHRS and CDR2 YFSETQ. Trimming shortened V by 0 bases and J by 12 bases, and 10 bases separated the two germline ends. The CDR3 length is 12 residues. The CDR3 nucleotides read TGCGCCAGCAGCTTGGACCCAGGGGTGCAGTTCTTC. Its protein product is CASSLDPGVQFF.

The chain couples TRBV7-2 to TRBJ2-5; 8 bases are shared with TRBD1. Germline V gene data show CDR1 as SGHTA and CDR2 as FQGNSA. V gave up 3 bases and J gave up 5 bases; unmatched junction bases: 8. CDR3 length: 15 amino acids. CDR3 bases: TGTGCCAGCAGCTTCGGACAGGGAGCGCGGGAGACCCAGTACTTC. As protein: CASSFGQGARETQYF.

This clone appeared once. The CDR3 region has the DNA TGTGCCAGCAGTTATACCGATGAAGCAGCGGAGTACTACAATGAGCAGTTCTTC. As protein: CASSYTDEAAEYYNEQFF. This chain uses TRBV2 with TRBJ2-1; D possibly corresponds to TRBD2 (5 bases). The V end was cut by 5 bases, the J end by 3 bases, with 23 bases between. CDR3 length equals 18 residues. Germline loops: CDR1 SNHLY, CDR2 FYNNEI. Full variable domain (rest looked up from reference TRBV2 and TRBJ2-1): EPEVTQTPSHQVTQMGQEVILRCVPISNHLYFYWYRQILGQKVEFLVSFYNNEISEKSEIFDDQFSVERPDGSNFTLKIRSTKLEDSAMYFCASSYTDEAAEYYNEQFFGPGTRLTVL.

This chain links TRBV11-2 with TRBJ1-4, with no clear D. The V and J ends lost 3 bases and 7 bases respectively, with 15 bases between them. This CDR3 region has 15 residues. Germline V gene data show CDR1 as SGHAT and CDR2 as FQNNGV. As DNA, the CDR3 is TGTGCCAGCAGCTTCCCGGTGAGGGCGGTTGAAAAACTGTTTTTT. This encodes CASSFPVRAVEKLFF.

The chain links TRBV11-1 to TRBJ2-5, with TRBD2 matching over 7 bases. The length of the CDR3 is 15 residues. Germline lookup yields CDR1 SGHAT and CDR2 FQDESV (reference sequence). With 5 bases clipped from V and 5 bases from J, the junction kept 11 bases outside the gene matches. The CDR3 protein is CASSLVMGGEETQYF. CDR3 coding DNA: TGTGCCAGCAGCCTTGTGATGGGGGGGGAGGAGACCCAGTACTTC.